Sequencing of this TCR beta chain was carried out in a study of OX40 agonist ivuxolimab in advanced cancers. Drawing of blood for sampling happened at baseline, at cycle 4 day 1, and at cycle 7 day 1. Concerning this clone itself: Its matching antigen is unknown.

Sequencing used immunoSEQ multiplex PCR; TCRdb keeps in-frame clones, though not all of them. The profile covers 60,000 to 85,000 clones, with around 73% appearing a single time and about 1.6% taken by the ten largest. General study points: Clonal expansion among partial responders at 0.1-3.0 mg/kg ranked near the lowest. Some of the nonresponding patients also showed low levels of normalized T-cell clonal expansion.

The ends lost 5 bases at V and 2 bases at J; junction bases unmatched: 7. The germline V gene encodes CDR1 SGDLS and CDR2 YYNGEE. This CDR3 contains 16 residues. The TCR sequence derives from an adult with an advanced solid tumor such as melanoma, head and neck, liver or kidney cancer. The J gene is TRBJ2-1, the V gene TRBV9, with 10 bases fitting TRBD2. The material was CD4+ or CD8+ T cells sorted from blood, obtained in a trial of the OX40 agonist ivuxolimab. CDR3 sequence: CASSGLAGEPYNEQFF. The CDR3 bases are TGTGCCAGCAGTGGTCTAGCGGGAGAGCCCTACAATGAGCAGTTCTTC.